A single sample is the source of the 30 T cell receptor beta chains below, sequenced in a study of blood T cell repertoires in COVID-19. The table came from immunoSEQ multiplex PCR; TCRdb's copy has only in-frame clones and leaves some out. This repertoire shows under 150,000 clones, around 89% found once; its top ten account for roughly 28%. Sequenced material: peripheral blood. Every receptor here comes from a human donor in a cohort sampled during active COVID-19.

The chain employs TRBV5-1 and TRBJ2-6; 7 bases are shared with TRBD1. V was pared by 4 bases and J by 2 bases, with 12 bases of the junction left unmatched. Per the germline V gene, CDR1 is SGHRS and CDR2 is YFSETQ. There are 18 residues in the CDR3. The CDR3 is CASSPNRGIYTGANVLTF. Here the CDR3 DNA reads TGCGCCAGCAGCCCCAACAGGGGAATCTATACTGGGGCCAACGTCCTGACTTTC.

V is TRBV11-2 and J is TRBJ1-5, with 7 bases identical to TRBD1. CDR3 size: 14 residues. J gave up 5 bases and V 7 bases, and 8 bases lay outside the gene matches. Germline V CDR1 and CDR2: SGHAT, FQNNGV. DNA for the CDR3: TGTGCCAGCACCTGGGACAGAAGGTATCAGCCCCAGCATTTT. This gives the protein CASTWDRRYQPQHF.

J is TRBJ2-3 and V is TRBV6-4, with 13 bases aligning to TRBD2. After removal of 4 bases from V and 4 bases from J, the junction contained 5 bases not matched to a gene. CDR3 length equals 16 residues. Germline CDR1 reads MRHNA; CDR2 reads SNTAGT. The CDR3 reads CASSVLAGGPSDTQYF. The DNA for the CDR3 is TGTGCCAGCAGTGTACTAGCGGGGGGGCCCTCAGATACGCAGTATTTT.

This chain connects TRBV9 to TRBJ2-5, with 9 bases matching TRBD2. The CDR3 extends over 14 amino acids. V trimming: 4 bases; J trimming: 5 bases; junction bases outside the gene matches: 6. Germline assignment: CDR1 SGDLS and CDR2 YYNGEE. In DNA, the CDR3 is TGTGCCAGCAGCTTAGCGGGGGAAGGTGAGACCCAGTACTTC. As protein: CASSLAGEGETQYF.

The chain links TRBV5-8 to TRBJ1-5; tentative D call: TRBD1 (6 bases). This CDR3 contains 16 residues. Per the germline V gene, CDR1 is SGHTS and CDR2 is YDEGEE. V lost 2 bases, J lost 0 bases, and 12 bases lay in between. Written as DNA, the CDR3 is TGTGCCAGCAGCTTACGAGGGGGAATTAGCAATCAGCCCCAGCATTTT. Encoded protein: CASSLRGGISNQPQHF.

The rearrangement uses TRBV29-1 and TRBJ1-2; possibly TRBD1 for D (6 bases). CDR1 is SQVTM, CDR2 ANQGSEA, per germline. Trimming removed 3 bases from V and 2 bases from J, with 10 bases in between. The CDR3 covers 13 residues. This chain's CDR3 is CSVERDRNYGYTF. For the CDR3, the DNA is TGCAGCGTTGAGAGAGACAGGAACTATGGCTACACCTTC.

The J gene is TRBJ2-1, the V gene TRBV7-8; TRBD2 matches 7 bases. This CDR3 contains 15 residues. Germline loops: CDR1 SGHVS, CDR2 FQNEAQ. The V segment lost 3 bases and the J segment 1 base; nucleotides outside the gene matches: 3. CDR3 bases: TGTGCCAGCAGCTTGGGGGGGGTATCCTACAATGAGCAGTTCTTC. The encoded protein is CASSLGGVSYNEQFF.

The chain employs TRBV2 and TRBJ1-5; 7 bases align to TRBD1. Germline V gene sequence: CDR1 SNHLY, CDR2 FYNNEI. The CDR3 spans 15 residues. The V gene end was trimmed by 2 bases and the J gene end by 7 bases; junction bases not matched to a gene: 8. The CDR3 spells CASSEYLGGGQPQHF. The DNA for the CDR3 is TGTGCCAGCAGTGAATATTTAGGGGGCGGGCAGCCCCAGCATTTT.

The CDR3 DNA is TGTGCCACCAGCAGAGATCCCTACCGAGGCGAGCAGTACTTC. It codes for CATSRDPYRGEQYF. This sequence joins TRBV15 and TRBJ2-7; no reliable D call. The germline gives CDR1 LNHNV, CDR2 YYDKDF (reference sequence). Trimming shortened V by 0 bases and J by 6 bases, and 12 bases separated the two germline ends. The CDR3 is 14 amino acids.

The chain recombines TRBV19 with TRBJ1-5; possible D gene TRBD1, 6 bases. The CDR3 contains 15 residues. Per germline, CDR1 LNHDA and CDR2 SQIVND (reference sequence). V lost 5 bases to trimming and J lost 6 bases, with 17 bases between them. CDR3 region: CASSALQGGGQPQHF. The CDR3 DNA sequence: TGTGCCAGTAGTGCACTACAGGGAGGGGGTCAGCCCCAGCATTTT.

A single count supports this clone. The V gene is TRBV12-5, the J gene TRBJ2-7, with D maybe TRBD1 (6 bases). The CDR3 has 14 amino acids. V shed 5 bases and J shed 3 bases, with 14 bases lying between them. Germline V gives CDR1 LGHNT, CDR2 FRNRAP. CDR3: CASGNRVEGYEQYF. The CDR3, as DNA: TGTGCTAGTGGTAACAGGGTTGAGGGCTACGAGCAGTACTTC.

This chain connects TRBV7-5 to TRBJ1-4; no DNA check was done on the table's D call, TRBD1. TRBV7-5 is classified as a pseudogene. This CDR3 region has 16 residues. The CDR3 bases are TGTGCCAGAAGCCCCGACAGGGGAGACACTAATGAAAAACTGTTTTTT. It encodes CARSPDRGDTNEKLFF.

This clone was recorded once. The chain recombines TRBV11-2 with TRBJ1-4; D ambiguous. CDR1 SGHAT and CDR2 FQNNGV come from the germline V gene. The ends were cut back, 5 bases at V and 6 bases at J, with 13 bases in the middle. This CDR3 has 14 residues. CDR3 protein: CASSPRMTDEKLFF. The DNA for the CDR3 is TGTGCCAGCAGCCCTAGAATGACGGATGAAAAACTGTTTTTT.

The chain uses TRBV18 and TRBJ1-5, with 9 bases identical to TRBD1. Germline V gene data show CDR1 as KGHSH and CDR2 as LQKENI. The J segment lost 4 bases and the V segment lost 5 bases, leaving 9 bases of the junction unmatched. The CDR3 contains 16 residues. The CDR3 DNA follows: TGTGCCAGCTCATATGGACAGGGGTTCGGGAATCAGCCCCAGCATTTT. This encodes CASSYGQGFGNQPQHF.

The genes are TRBV7-9 and TRBJ2-4; D is unclear. Trimming left V 5 bases short and J 2 bases short, with 19 bases between. Germline V CDR1 and CDR2: SEHNR, FQNEAQ (reference sequence). The CDR3 loop spans 17 amino acids. CDR3 in DNA: TGTGCCAGCAGCCCAAGGCAGGTCAATCCCACCAAAAACATTCAGTACTTC. Translation: CASSPRQVNPTKNIQYF.

This rearrangement joins TRBV30 to TRBJ2-5, with TRBD1 as a possible D gene (5 bases). The germline V gene has CDR1 GTSNPN and CDR2 SVGIG (reference sequence). The CDR3 is made up of 14 amino acids. V was trimmed by 2 bases and J by 5 bases, leaving 15 bases between them. The CDR3 bases are TGTGCCTGGAGTCCCTTAGGGGTTAGGGAGACCCAGTACTTC. It translates to CAWSPLGVRETQYF.

This clone appeared a single time. The chain combines TRBV7-9 with TRBJ2-5; D unclear. The germline CDR1 and CDR2 sequences are SEHNR and FQNEAQ (reference sequence). The germline V and J ends were trimmed by 6 bases and 2 bases, with 10 bases remaining between them. The length of the CDR3 is 13 residues. For the CDR3, the DNA is TGTGCCAGCAGTTCACGGCGGCAAGAGACCCAGTACTTC. It specifies CASSSRRQETQYF.

V gene TRBV10-2 combines with J gene TRBJ1-1; 9 nucleotides align to TRBD1. This CDR3 comprises 13 residues. In germline, CDR1 is WSHSY, CDR2 SAAADI. Unmatched junction bases numbered 2, after V lost 6 bases and J lost 3 bases. CDR3 residues: CASSTGGYTEAFF. The CDR3 region has the DNA TGCGCCAGCAGCACAGGGGGCTACACTGAAGCTTTCTTT.

The chain couples TRBV7-2 to TRBJ2-5, with D possibly being TRBD2 (7 bases). The length of the CDR3 is 14 residues. The ends were cut back, 3 bases at V and 4 bases at J, with 12 bases in the middle. The V gene's germline CDR1 is SGHTA and CDR2 FQGNSA. The CDR3 DNA reads TGTGCCAGCAGCTTTGGGGGGGGCGTAGAGACCCAGTACTTC. Protein: CASSFGGGVETQYF.

J is TRBJ1-3 and V is TRBV9; D is unclear. V gave up 0 bases and J gave up 0 bases, with 13 bases separating them. The length of the CDR3 is 17 residues. The germline gives CDR1 SGDLS, CDR2 YYNGEE. The CDR3 spells CASSVGGEPRSGNTIYF. As DNA, the CDR3 is TGTGCCAGCAGCGTAGGAGGAGAACCGCGCTCTGGAAACACCATATATTTT. Using reference TRBV9 and TRBJ1-3 for the parts outside the CDR3, the full variable domain is DSGVTQTPKHLITATGQRVTLRCSPRSGDLSVYWYQQSLDQGLQFLIQYYNGEERAKGNILERFSAQQFPDLHSELNLSSLELGDSALYFCASSVGGEPRSGNTIYFGEGSWLTVV.

The chain links TRBV7-2 to TRBJ1-4, with 11 bases identical to TRBD1. The trim removed 5 bases at V and 8 bases at J, leaving 10 bases unmatched. The germline CDR1 and CDR2 sequences are SGHTA and FQGNSA. The CDR3 is 16 residues long. Written as DNA, the CDR3 is TGTGCCAGCAGCCCAAGGACAGGGGGCAGCAGCGAAAAACTGTTTTTT. Amino acids: CASSPRTGGSSEKLFF.

This chain links TRBV27 with TRBJ2-3; 10 nucleotides agree with TRBD1. Trimming took 5 bases from V and 2 from J; bases not matched to a gene: 13. Germline V gene data show CDR1 as MNHEY and CDR2 as SMNVEV (reference sequence). The CDR3 runs to 18 residues. CDR3 DNA: TGTGCCAGCAGTCTTTCGACAGGGGGCTTTCCCCCCACAGATACGCAGTATTTT. Translated, it gives CASSLSTGGFPPTDTQYF.

The chain is built from TRBV11-3 and TRBJ1-1; TRBD1 agrees at 11 bases. The CDR3 has 16 residues. V was pared by 5 bases and J by 0 bases, with 5 bases of the junction left unmatched. Germline values: CDR1 SGHNT, CDR2 YENEEA. The CDR3 nucleotides read TGTGCCAGCAGCCCCGGGACAGGGGGAATGAACACTGAAGCTTTCTTT. This encodes CASSPGTGGMNTEAFF.

This sequence joins TRBV19 and TRBJ2-5, with 11 bases identical to TRBD2. With V trimmed by 10 bases and J by 7 bases, 11 bases remained unmatched. CDR3 size: 14 residues. CDR1 LNHDA and CDR2 SQIVND come from the germline V gene (reference sequence). Here the CDR3 DNA reads TGTGCCACTAACCCAACTAGCGGGAGCGGGACCCAGTACTTC. This sequence encodes CATNPTSGSGTQYF.

The rearrangement uses TRBV3-1 (or the pseudogene TRBV3-2) and TRBJ2-5; perhaps TRBD1 as D (6 bases). The CDR3 loop spans 15 amino acids. CDR1 is LGHDT and CDR2 is YNNKEL in the germline V gene (reference sequence). Trimming pared 1 base from V and 5 bases from J, leaving 14 bases between. The CDR3 DNA reads TGTGCCAGCAGCCAAGGAACAGGGTCATGGGAGACCCAGTACTTC. Translation gives CASSQGTGSWETQYF.

The rearrangement uses TRBV27 and TRBJ1-6, with TRBD1 as a possible D gene (6 bases). The germline CDR1 and CDR2 sequences are MNHEY and SMNVEV (reference sequence). CDR3 length: 14 amino acids. The germline V and J ends were trimmed by 4 bases and 10 bases, with 14 bases remaining between them. CDR3 DNA: TGTGCCAGCAGTTCGGGAACAGGGTACTCACCCCTCCACTTT. Translating gives CASSSGTGYSPLHF.

This chain links TRBV5-1 with TRBJ2-1, with D perhaps TRBD2 (6 bases). V dropped 2 bases and J dropped 3 bases, with 9 bases sitting between them. There are 14 residues in the CDR3. Germline CDR1 is SGHRS and CDR2 is YFSETQ. CDR3 in DNA: TGCGCCAGCAGCTTTAGCGGACGCTACAATGAGCAGTTCTTC. Translating gives CASSFSGRYNEQFF.

This chain connects TRBV6-6 to TRBJ1-1; 8 bases align to TRBD1. The trim removed 5 bases at V and 0 bases at J, leaving 2 bases unmatched. CDR3 length: 14 amino acids. Per the germline V gene, CDR1 is MNHNY and CDR2 is SVGAGI (reference sequence). CDR3 in amino acids: CASSPGGMNTEAFF. The CDR3 coding sequence is TGTGCCAGCAGTCCAGGGGGCATGAACACTGAAGCTTTCTTT.

The rearrangement uses TRBV9 and TRBJ1-2; TRBD1 matches 9 bases. Germline CDR1 reads SGDLS; CDR2 reads YYNGEE. Trimming at V came to 4 bases and at J to 4 bases, leaving 5 bases not matched to a gene. CDR3 length: 14 residues. The DNA for the CDR3 is TGTGCCAGCAGCACGGGACAGGGATTCTATGGCTACACCTTC. It yields the protein CASSTGQGFYGYTF. Full variable domain (outside the CDR3, taken from reference TRBV9 and TRBJ1-2): DSGVTQTPKHLITATGQRVTLRCSPRSGDLSVYWYQQSLDQGLQFLIQYYNGEERAKGNILERFSAQQFPDLHSELNLSSLELGDSALYFCASSTGQGFYGYTFGSGTRLTVV.

The V and J genes are TRBV5-1 and TRBJ2-3; no definite D call. The CDR3 extends over 14 amino acids. Looked up from germline, CDR1 is SGHRS and CDR2 is YFSETQ. Trimming took 4 bases from V and 5 from J, leaving 14 bases between them. CDR3 amino acids: CASSPNTRVDTQYF. The CDR3 DNA reads TGCGCCAGCAGCCCCAACACCCGGGTAGATACGCAGTATTTT.